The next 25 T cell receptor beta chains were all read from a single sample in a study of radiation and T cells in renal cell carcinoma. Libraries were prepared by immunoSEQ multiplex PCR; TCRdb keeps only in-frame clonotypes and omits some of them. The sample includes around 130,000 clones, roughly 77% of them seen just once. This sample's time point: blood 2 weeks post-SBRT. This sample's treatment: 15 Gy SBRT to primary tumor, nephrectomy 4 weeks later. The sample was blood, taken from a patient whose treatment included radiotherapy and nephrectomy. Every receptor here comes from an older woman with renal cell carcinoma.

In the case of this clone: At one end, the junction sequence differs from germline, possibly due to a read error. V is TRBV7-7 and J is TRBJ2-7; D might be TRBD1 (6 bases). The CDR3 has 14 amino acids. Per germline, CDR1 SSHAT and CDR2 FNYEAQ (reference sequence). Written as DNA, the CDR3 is TGTGCTAGCAGCCCGGACAGATTCACCTACGAGCAGTACTTC. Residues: CASSPDRFTYEQYF.

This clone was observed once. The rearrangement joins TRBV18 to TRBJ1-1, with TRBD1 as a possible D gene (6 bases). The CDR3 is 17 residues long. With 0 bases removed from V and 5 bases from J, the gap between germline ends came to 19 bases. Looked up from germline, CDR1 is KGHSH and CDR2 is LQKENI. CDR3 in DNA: TGTGCCAGCTCACCACCCTCTCCCGGGGCAGGGGAAACTGAAGCTTTCTTT. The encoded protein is CASSPPSPGAGETEAFF.

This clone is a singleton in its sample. The CDR3 DNA reads as TGTGCCATCAGACCGGACGGCTCGAACACTGAAGCTTTCTTT. The encoded protein is CAIRPDGSNTEAFF. The gene calls are TRBV10-3 and TRBJ1-1; D is undetermined. V was pared by 6 bases and J by 1 base, with 12 bases between. The CDR3 consists of 14 residues. Germline CDR1 is ENHRY and CDR2 is SYGVKD.

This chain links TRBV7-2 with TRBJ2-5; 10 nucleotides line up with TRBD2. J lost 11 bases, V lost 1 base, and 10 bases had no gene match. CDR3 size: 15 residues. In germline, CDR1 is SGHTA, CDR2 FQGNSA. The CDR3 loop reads CASSLEASGGPAQYF. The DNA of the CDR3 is TGTGCCAGCAGCTTAGAGGCTAGCGGGGGCCCCGCTCAGTACTTC.

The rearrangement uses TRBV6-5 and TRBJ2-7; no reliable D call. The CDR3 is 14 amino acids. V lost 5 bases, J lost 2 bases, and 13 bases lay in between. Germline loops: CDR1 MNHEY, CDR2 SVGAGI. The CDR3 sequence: CASSEVNTAYEQYF. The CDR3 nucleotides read TGTGCCAGCAGTGAAGTAAATACAGCCTACGAGCAGTACTTC.

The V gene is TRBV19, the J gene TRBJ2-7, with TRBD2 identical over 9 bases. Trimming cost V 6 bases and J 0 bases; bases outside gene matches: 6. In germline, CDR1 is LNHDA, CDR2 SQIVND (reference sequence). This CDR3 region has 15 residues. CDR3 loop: CASSEGLASSYEQYF. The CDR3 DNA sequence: TGTGCCAGTAGCGAGGGACTAGCAAGCTCCTACGAGCAGTACTTC.

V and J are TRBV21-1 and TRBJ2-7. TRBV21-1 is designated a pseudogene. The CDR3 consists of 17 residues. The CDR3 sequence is CASSSSRKTPRSYEQYF. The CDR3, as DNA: TGTGCCAGCAGCAGTAGTAGGAAAACTCCTCGCTCCTACGAGCAGTACTTC.

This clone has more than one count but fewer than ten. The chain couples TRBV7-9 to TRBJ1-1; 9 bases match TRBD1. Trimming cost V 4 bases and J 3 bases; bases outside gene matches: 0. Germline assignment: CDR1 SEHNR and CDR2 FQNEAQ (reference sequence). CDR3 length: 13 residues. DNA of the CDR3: TGTGCCAGCAGCTGGACAGGGGACACTGAAGCTTTCTTT. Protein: CASSWTGDTEAFF. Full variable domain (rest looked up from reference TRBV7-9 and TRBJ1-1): DTGVSQNPRHKITKRGQNVTFRCDPISEHNRLYWYRQTLGQGPEFLTYFQNEAQLEKSRLLSDRFSAERPKGSFSTLEIQRTEQGDSAMYLCASSWTGDTEAFFGQGTRLTVV.

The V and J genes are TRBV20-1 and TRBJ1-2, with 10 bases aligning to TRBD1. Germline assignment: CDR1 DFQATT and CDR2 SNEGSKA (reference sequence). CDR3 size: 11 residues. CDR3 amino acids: CRPDRGSGYTF. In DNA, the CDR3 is TGCAGACCGGACAGGGGGAGTGGCTACACCTTC.

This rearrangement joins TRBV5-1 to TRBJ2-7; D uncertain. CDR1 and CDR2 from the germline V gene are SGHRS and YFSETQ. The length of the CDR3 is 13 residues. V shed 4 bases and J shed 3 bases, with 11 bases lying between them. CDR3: CASSPRTGYEQYF. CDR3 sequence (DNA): TGCGCCAGCAGCCCACGGACGGGCTACGAGCAGTACTTC.

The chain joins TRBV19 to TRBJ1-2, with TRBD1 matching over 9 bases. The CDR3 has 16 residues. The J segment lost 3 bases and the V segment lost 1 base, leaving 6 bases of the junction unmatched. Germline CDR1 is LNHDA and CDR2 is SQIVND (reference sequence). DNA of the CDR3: TGTGCCAGTAGTATAGGGGGACAGGGACGTCACTATGGCTACACCTTC. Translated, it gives CASSIGGQGRHYGYTF. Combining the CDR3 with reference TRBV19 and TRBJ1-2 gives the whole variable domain DGGITQSPKYLFRKEGQNVTLSCEQNLNHDAMYWYRQDPGQGLRLIYYSQIVNDFQKGDIAEGYSVSREKKESFPLTVTSAQKNPTAFYLCASSIGGQGRHYGYTFGSGTRLTVV.

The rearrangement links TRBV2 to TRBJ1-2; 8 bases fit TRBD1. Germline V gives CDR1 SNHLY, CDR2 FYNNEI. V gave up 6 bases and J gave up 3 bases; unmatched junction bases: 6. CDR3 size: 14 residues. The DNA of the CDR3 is TGTGCCAGCAGGAGGGACAGGCCTGACTATGGCTACACCTTC. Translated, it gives CASRRDRPDYGYTF. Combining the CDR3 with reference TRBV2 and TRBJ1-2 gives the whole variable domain EPEVTQTPSHQVTQMGQEVILRCVPISNHLYFYWYRQILGQKVEFLVSFYNNEISEKSEIFDDQFSVERPDGSNFTLKIRSTKLEDSAMYFCASRRDRPDYGYTFGSGTRLTVV.

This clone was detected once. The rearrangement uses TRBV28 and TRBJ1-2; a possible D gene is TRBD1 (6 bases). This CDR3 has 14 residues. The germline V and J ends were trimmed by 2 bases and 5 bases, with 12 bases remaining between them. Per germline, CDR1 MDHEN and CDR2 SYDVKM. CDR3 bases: TGTGCCAGCAGTTTAGGAGGGGGGGAGTATGGCTACACCTTC. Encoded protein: CASSLGGGEYGYTF.

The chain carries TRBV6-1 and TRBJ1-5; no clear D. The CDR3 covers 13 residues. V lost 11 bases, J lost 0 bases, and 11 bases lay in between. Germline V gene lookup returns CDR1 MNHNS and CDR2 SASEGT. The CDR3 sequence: CAGSTDSNQPQHF. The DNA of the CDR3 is TGTGCCGGGTCAACAGATAGCAATCAGCCCCAGCATTTT.

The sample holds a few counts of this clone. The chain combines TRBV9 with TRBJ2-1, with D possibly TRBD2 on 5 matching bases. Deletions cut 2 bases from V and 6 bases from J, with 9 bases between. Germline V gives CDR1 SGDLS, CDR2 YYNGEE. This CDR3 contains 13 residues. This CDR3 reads CASSVTTSNEQFF. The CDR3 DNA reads TGTGCCAGCAGCGTGACTACGAGCAATGAGCAGTTCTTC.

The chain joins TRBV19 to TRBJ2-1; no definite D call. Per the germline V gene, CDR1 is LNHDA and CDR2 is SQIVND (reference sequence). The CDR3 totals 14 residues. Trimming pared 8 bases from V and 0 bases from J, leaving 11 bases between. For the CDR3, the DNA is TGTGCCAGTGACCCAGTCGGCTCCTACAATGAGCAGTTCTTC. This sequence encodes CASDPVGSYNEQFF.

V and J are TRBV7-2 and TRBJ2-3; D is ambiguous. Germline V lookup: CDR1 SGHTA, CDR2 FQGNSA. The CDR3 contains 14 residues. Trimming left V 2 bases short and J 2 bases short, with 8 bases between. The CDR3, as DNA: TGTGCCAGCAGCTTAAGTAGGGTCACAGATACGCAGTATTTT. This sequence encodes CASSLSRVTDTQYF.

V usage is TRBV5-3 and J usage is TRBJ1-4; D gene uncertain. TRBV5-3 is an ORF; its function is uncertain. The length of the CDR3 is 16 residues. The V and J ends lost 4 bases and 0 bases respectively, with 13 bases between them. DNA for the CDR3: TGTGCCAGAAGCGGCGTTCCCGGTGCAACTAATGAAAAACTGTTTTTT. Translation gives CARSGVPGATNEKLFF.

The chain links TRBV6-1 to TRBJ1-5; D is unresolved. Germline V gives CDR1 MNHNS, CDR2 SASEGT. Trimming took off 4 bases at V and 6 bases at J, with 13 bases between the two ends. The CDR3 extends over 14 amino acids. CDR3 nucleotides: TGTGCCAGCAGTGTAGAGGCCAGCCGTCAGCCCCAGCATTTT. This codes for CASSVEASRQPQHF.

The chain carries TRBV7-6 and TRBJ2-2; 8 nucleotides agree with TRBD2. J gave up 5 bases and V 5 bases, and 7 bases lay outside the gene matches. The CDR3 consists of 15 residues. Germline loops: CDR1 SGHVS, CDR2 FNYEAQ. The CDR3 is CASSRSGVATGELFF. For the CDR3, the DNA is TGTGCCAGCAGCCGTAGCGGGGTTGCGACCGGGGAGCTGTTTTTT.

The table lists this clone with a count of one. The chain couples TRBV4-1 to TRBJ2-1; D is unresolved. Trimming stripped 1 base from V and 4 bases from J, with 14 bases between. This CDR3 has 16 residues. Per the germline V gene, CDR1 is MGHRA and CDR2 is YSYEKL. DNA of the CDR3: TGCGCCAGCAGCCAAGGGGCCATAATTTCATACAATGAGCAGTTCTTC. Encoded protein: CASSQGAIISYNEQFF.

In DNA, the CDR3 is TGTGCCAGCAGCCGTACCCATAGAACCCCGGTCAACTCTGGAAACACCATATATTTT. Translating gives CASSRTHRTPVNSGNTIYF. The genes are TRBV28 and TRBJ1-3; no reliable D call. This CDR3 has 19 residues. V was pared by 6 bases and J by 0 bases, with 24 bases between. The germline gives CDR1 MDHEN, CDR2 SYDVKM.

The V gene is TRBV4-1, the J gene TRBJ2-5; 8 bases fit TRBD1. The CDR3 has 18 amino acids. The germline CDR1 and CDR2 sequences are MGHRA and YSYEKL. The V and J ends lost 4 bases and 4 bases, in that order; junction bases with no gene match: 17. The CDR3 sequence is CASSPLFSGQGTRETQYF. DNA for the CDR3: TGCGCCAGCAGCCCTTTATTCTCTGGACAGGGTACTAGAGAGACCCAGTACTTC.

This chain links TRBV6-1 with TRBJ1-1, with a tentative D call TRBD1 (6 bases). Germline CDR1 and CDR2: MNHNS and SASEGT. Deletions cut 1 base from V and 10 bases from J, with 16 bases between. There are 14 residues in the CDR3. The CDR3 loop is CASSEGDRGAGAFF. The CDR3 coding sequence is TGTGCCAGCAGTGAAGGGGACCGGGGGGCCGGAGCTTTCTTT.

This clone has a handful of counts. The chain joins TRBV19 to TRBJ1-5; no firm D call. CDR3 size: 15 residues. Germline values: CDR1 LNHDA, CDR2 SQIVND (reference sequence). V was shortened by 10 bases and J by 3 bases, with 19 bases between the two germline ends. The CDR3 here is CATNQPPGINQPQHF. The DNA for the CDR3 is TGTGCCACCAACCAACCCCCAGGTATCAATCAGCCCCAGCATTTT.